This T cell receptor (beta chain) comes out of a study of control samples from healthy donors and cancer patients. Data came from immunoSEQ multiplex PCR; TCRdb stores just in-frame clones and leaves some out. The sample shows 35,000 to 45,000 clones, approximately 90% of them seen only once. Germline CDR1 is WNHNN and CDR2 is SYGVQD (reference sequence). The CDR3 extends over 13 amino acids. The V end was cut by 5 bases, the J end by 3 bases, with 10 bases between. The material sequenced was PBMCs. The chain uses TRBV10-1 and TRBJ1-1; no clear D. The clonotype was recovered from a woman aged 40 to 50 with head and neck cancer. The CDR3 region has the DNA TGCGCCAGCAGTTCTCGGGTGGACACTGAAGCTTTCTTT. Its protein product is CASSSRVDTEAFF.